This T cell receptor beta chain was sequenced in a study of blood T cells in healthy people across ages. A second PCR, run for roughly 7 to 11 cycles, used a sample-barcoded 5' primer plus a J-beta primer mix. Each CDR3 protein gets one entry after TCRdb re-called the 5' RACE reads with MiXCR. The table lists some 800,000 distinct CDR3 sequences, 44% of them singletons. This clonotype has a handful of counts. Germline loops: CDR1 MNHNY, CDR2 SVGAGI (reference sequence). The CDR3 is 16 amino acids. After removal of 6 bases from V and 1 base from J, the junction contained 10 bases not matched to a gene.

The sample taken for sequencing was blood. The rearrangement joins TRBV6-6 to TRBJ2-5; 8 bases are a match to TRBD2. This clonotype originated in a man between 60 and 75 years old in good health. In DNA, the CDR3 is TGTGCCAGCAGCCGAGGGGGACTAGACTTCCAAGAGACCCAGTACTTC. It specifies CASSRGGLDFQETQYF.